One sample yielded the 30 T cell receptor beta chains listed below, sequenced in a study of CD8 T cells in ankylosing spondylitis. No cognate antigen is known for these TCRs. Study results and limitations: What seemed typical of ankylosing spondylitis blood was a TCR beta motif built from about 8 highly homologous variants.

TCRdb reanalysed the 5' RACE reads using MiXCR and keeps one entry per CDR3 protein. The data show fewer than 400,000 distinct CDR3 sequences, with 20% to 25% seen just once and less than 20% held by the top ten. Material for sequencing was blood, either unsorted or a sorted T cell fraction (not recorded which). These receptors came from a male donor with ankylosing spondylitis.

This clonotype showed up just a few times. V gene TRBV25-1 combines with J gene TRBJ2-5; the D gene could be TRBD1 or TRBD2 (5 bases each). The germline gives CDR1 MGHDK, CDR2 SYGVNS. The CDR3 length is 13 residues. V lost 4 bases and J 5 bases, leaving 11 bases between the germline ends. The CDR3 region has the DNA TGTGCCAGCAGTGCGGACTGGGGGGAGACCCAGTACTTC. It encodes CASSADWGETQYF.

This clonotype was recorded a few times. The rearrangement links TRBV6-2 or TRBV6-3 to TRBJ1-1; D may be TRBD1 (5 bases). The V gene's germline CDR1 is MNHEY and CDR2 SVGEGT. V dropped 0 bases and J dropped 1 base, with 9 bases sitting between them. The CDR3 is 15 amino acids. CDR3 DNA sequence: TGTGCCAGCAGTTACTCGCAAACAGGGAACACTGAAGCTTTCTTT. This codes for CASSYSQTGNTEAFF.

This clonotype was picked up many times. The CDR3 loop is CASKLSYNEQFF. The CDR3 region has the DNA TGTGCCAGCAAGTTATCCTACAATGAGCAGTTCTTC. The V gene is TRBV12-3 or TRBV12-4, the J gene TRBJ2-1; D is unclear. The V end was cut by 7 bases, the J end by 1 base, with 5 bases between. This CDR3 spans 12 amino acids.

The table lists this clonotype with a few counts. The chain links TRBV11-3 to TRBJ2-1, with no clear D. Germline loops: CDR1 SGHNT, CDR2 YENEEA. The CDR3 consists of 13 residues. The V and J ends lost 3 bases and 8 bases respectively, with 11 bases between them. In DNA, the CDR3 is TGTGCCAGCAGCTTTGGGAATAGTGATGAGCAGTTCTTC. It specifies CASSFGNSDEQFF. The variable domain in full, completed from reference TRBV11-3 and TRBJ2-1, reads EAGVVQSPRYKIIEKKQPVAFWCNPISGHNTLYWYLQNLGQGPELLIRYENEEAVDDSQLPKDRFSAERLKGVDSTLKIQPAELGDSAVYLCASSFGNSDEQFFGPGTRLTVL.

This clonotype was detected ten times or more. The J gene is TRBJ2-3, the V gene TRBV29-1; D gene unclear. The germline V gene encodes CDR1 SQVTM and CDR2 ANQGSEA. CDR3 length equals 11 residues. V was pared by 6 bases and J by 7 bases, with 11 bases between. In DNA form, the CDR3 reads TGCAGCGTGCTCCTGGCAAATACGCAGTATTTT. Translated, it gives CSVLLANTQYF.

The rearrangement uses TRBV7-2 and TRBJ1-6; weak D call: TRBD1 (5 bases). Germline V gene lookup returns CDR1 SGHTA and CDR2 FQGNSA. Between the trimmed V and J ends, which lost 1 base and 7 bases, there was a span of 11 bases. This CDR3 is 15 amino acids long. The chain's CDR3 is CASSLGGTFNSPLHF. CDR3 in DNA: TGTGCCAGCAGCTTAGGAGGGACCTTCAATTCACCCCTCCACTTT.

J is TRBJ2-5 and V is TRBV4-3; 9 bases map to TRBD2. The CDR3 totals 17 residues. V trimming: 1 base; J trimming: 5 bases; junction bases outside the gene matches: 11. Looked up from germline, CDR1 is LGHNA and CDR2 is YSLEER. CDR3 nucleotide sequence: TGCGCCAGCAGCCAAGTACATGGGGCGGGAGGGCCGGAGACCCAGTACTTC. Its protein is CASSQVHGAGGPETQYF.

J is TRBJ1-1 and V is TRBV11-3; 7 bases are shared with TRBD1. The V and J ends lost 5 bases and 7 bases, in that order; junction bases with no gene match: 4. The CDR3 consists of 12 residues. CDR1 is SGHNT, CDR2 YENEEA, per germline. Written as DNA, the CDR3 is TGTGCCAGCAGCCGCCGACAGGGTGAAGCTTTCTTT. This translates into CASSRRQGEAFF.

This clonotype was detected once. V is TRBV24-1 and J is TRBJ2-2; possibly TRBD1 or TRBD2 for D (6 bases each). With 1 base removed from V and 5 bases from J, the gap between germline ends came to 10 bases. This CDR3 is 15 amino acids long. CDR1 and CDR2 (germline): KGHDR, SFDVKD. The CDR3 is CATSDFRGGTGELFF. Written as DNA, the CDR3 is TGTGCCACCAGTGATTTCAGGGGAGGTACCGGGGAGCTGTTTTTT.

The CDR3 is CASSTRTSGRAIEQFF. The CDR3 bases are TGTGCCAGTAGTACCAGGACTAGCGGGAGGGCCATTGAGCAGTTCTTC. V usage is TRBV19 and J usage is TRBJ2-1; 15 bases are shared with TRBD2. Germline assignment: CDR1 LNHDA and CDR2 SQIVND (reference sequence). Losses at the gene ends were 4 bases for V and 9 bases for J; bases not matched to a gene: 7. The CDR3 totals 16 residues.

This chain uses TRBV5-1 with TRBJ2-7; maybe TRBD2 (6 bases). V lost 4 bases to trimming and J lost 4 bases, with 12 bases between them. CDR3 length: 13 amino acids. Germline V gives CDR1 SGHRS, CDR2 YFSETQ. The CDR3 protein is CASSRDLRYEQYF. CDR3 bases: TGCGCCAGCAGCAGGGACTTGAGATACGAGCAGTACTTC.

DNA of the CDR3: TGCGCCAGCAGCTTGGACAGGCCAGATACGCAGTATTTT. Protein: CASSLDRPDTQYF. The chain links TRBV5-1 to TRBJ2-3, with D perhaps matching TRBD1 (5 bases). Germline CDR1 SGHRS, CDR2 YFSETQ. The V gene lost 0 bases and the J gene lost 4 bases, with 6 bases spanning the gap. CDR3 length equals 13 residues. Full variable domain (rest looked up from reference TRBV5-1 and TRBJ2-3): KAGVTQTPRYLIKTRGQQVTLSCSPISGHRSVSWYQQTPGQGLQFLFEYFSETQRNKGNFPGRFSGRQFSNSRSEMNVSTLELGDSALYLCASSLDRPDTQYFGPGTRLTVL.

V is TRBV29-1 and J is TRBJ2-3, with D maybe TRBD2 (6 bases). Germline V gene data show CDR1 as SQVTM and CDR2 as ANQGSEA. The CDR3 is 12 residues long. Trimming removed 2 bases from V and 11 bases from J, with 14 bases in between. CDR3 sequence reads: CSVEREPRRQYF. The CDR3 region has the DNA TGCAGCGTTGAACGGGAGCCCCGAAGGCAGTATTTT.

A few counts support this clonotype. This chain uses TRBV5-1 with TRBJ2-3, with D perhaps TRBD2 (6 bases). Between the trimmed V and J ends, which lost 0 bases and 0 bases, there was a span of 17 bases. CDR3 length: 18 amino acids. The V gene's germline CDR1 is SGHRS and CDR2 YFSETQ. CDR3 residues: CASSLAGNSGTSTDTQYF. The DNA of the CDR3 is TGCGCCAGCAGCTTGGCGGGTAATAGCGGAACCAGCACAGATACGCAGTATTTT.

By share, this clonotype counts as medium-sized. The chain couples TRBV28 to TRBJ1-1; maybe TRBD1 (6 bases). V was pared by 10 bases and J by 4 bases, with 28 bases between. CDR1 and CDR2 from the germline V gene are MDHEN and SYDVKM. This CDR3 spans 17 amino acids. CDR3 residues: CATSGAGTLLGGTEAFF. The CDR3 DNA is TGTGCCACCAGCGGAGCCGGGACACTTTTGGGCGGCACTGAAGCTTTCTTT.

As concerns this clonotype: This could be a read error, since a much larger clone is one nucleotide away. The V and J genes are TRBV12-3 or TRBV12-4 and TRBJ1-5; maybe TRBD1 (5 bases). The CDR3 is 15 residues long. The CDR3: CASSFGGDSNQPQLF. CDR3 coding DNA: TGTGCCAGCAGTTTTGGGGGGGATAGCAATCAGCCCCAGCTTTTT.

The chain is built from TRBV7-2 and TRBJ2-7; no firm D call. This CDR3 is built from 14 residues. Deletions cut 7 bases from V and 0 bases from J, with 13 bases between. Germline V gene data show CDR1 as SGHTA and CDR2 as FQGNSA. In DNA form, the CDR3 reads TGTGCCAGCACCGCTGGCCCCAACTCCTACGAGCAGTACTTC. Protein sequence: CASTAGPNSYEQYF.

This clonotype was recorded a few times. J is TRBJ2-1 and V is TRBV19, with TRBD2 identical over 12 bases. With V trimmed by 4 bases and J by 8 bases, 9 bases remained unmatched. CDR1 is LNHDA, CDR2 SQIVND, per germline (reference sequence). CDR3 size: 16 residues. CDR3 sequence reads: CASSTRLAGALDEQFF. The CDR3 DNA follows: TGTGCCAGTAGTACCAGACTAGCGGGAGCGTTGGATGAGCAGTTCTTC.

This clonotype was observed at least ten times. CDR3 sequence (DNA): TGCAGTGCCAACCAACTAGCGGGGGAGGAGACCCAGTACTTC. Amino acids: CSANQLAGEETQYF. The rearrangement links TRBV20-1 to TRBJ2-5; 11 bases fit TRBD2. J gave up 5 bases and V 6 bases, and 8 bases lay outside the gene matches. CDR1 is DFQATT and CDR2 is SNEGSKA in the germline V gene (reference sequence). The length of the CDR3 is 14 residues.

The table lists this clonotype with a few counts. This chain uses TRBV7-8 with TRBJ2-5; the D is unclear. V was cut by 4 bases and J by 4 bases, with 16 bases left in between. Germline loops: CDR1 SGHVS, CDR2 FQNEAQ. The CDR3 has 15 amino acids. The CDR3 reads CASSSRTPDVETQYF. Here the CDR3 DNA reads TGTGCCAGCAGCTCTCGGACCCCGGACGTAGAGACCCAGTACTTC.

The chain combines TRBV18 with TRBJ1-1; D is possibly TRBD1 (5 bases). This CDR3 comprises 13 residues. Germline V lookup: CDR1 KGHSH, CDR2 LQKENI. V was cut by 6 bases and J by 8 bases, with 16 bases left in between. CDR3 bases: TGTGCCAGCTCTCCCGGACTGGACAAAGAAGCTTTCTTT. It codes for CASSPGLDKEAFF.

The V gene is TRBV6-2 or TRBV6-3, the J gene TRBJ2-7; D is ambiguous. The CDR3 spans 13 residues. The germline gives CDR1 MNHEY, CDR2 SVGEGT. V dropped 6 bases and J dropped 2 bases, with 11 bases sitting between them. The CDR3: CASSRPTTYEQYF. The CDR3 nucleotides read TGTGCCAGCAGCCGACCGACGACCTACGAGCAGTACTTC.

The chain uses TRBV7-8 and TRBJ1-1; D ambiguous. The CDR3 covers 12 residues. Germline CDR1 SGHVS, CDR2 FQNEAQ. Deletions cut 6 bases from V and 10 bases from J, with 15 bases between. CDR3 in amino acids: CASRTAQGAAFF. The CDR3 DNA is TGTGCCAGCAGGACCGCCCAAGGCGCAGCTTTCTTT.

V is TRBV12-3 or TRBV12-4 and J is TRBJ1-5; D is uncertain. The V gene lost 7 bases and the J gene lost 9 bases, with 13 bases spanning the gap. The CDR3 length is 12 residues. CDR3 DNA: TGTGCCAGCACCGGCAGCGCCGGGCCCCAGCATTTT. This codes for CASTGSAGPQHF.

This CDR3 reads CASSQLLAGDIYEQFF. In nucleotides, the CDR3 is TGCGCCAGCAGCCAACTACTAGCGGGAGATATTTATGAGCAGTTCTTC. J is TRBJ2-1 and V is TRBV4-1, with 11 bases lining up with TRBD2. The J segment lost 8 bases and the V segment lost 2 bases, leaving 8 bases of the junction unmatched. This CDR3 region has 16 residues. The germline gives CDR1 MGHRA, CDR2 YSYEKL.

This clonotype has a handful of counts. This chain uses TRBV29-1 with TRBJ2-2; 7 nucleotides agree with TRBD1. With 7 bases clipped from V and 0 bases from J, the junction kept 5 bases outside the gene matches. Germline values: CDR1 SQVTM, CDR2 ANQGSEA. The CDR3 totals 14 residues. The CDR3 sequence: CSARTGANTGELFF. In DNA, the CDR3 is TGCAGCGCAAGGACAGGAGCGAACACCGGGGAGCTGTTTTTT.

The table lists this clonotype with a few counts. The rearrangement joins TRBV6-5 to TRBJ2-3, with a weak D call TRBD2 (5 bases). Germline V gene sequence: CDR1 MNHEY, CDR2 SVGAGI. The V and J ends lost 0 bases and 0 bases respectively, with 13 bases between them. The CDR3 length is 17 residues. The chain's CDR3 is CASSYSLTTSSTDTQYF. The CDR3 bases are TGTGCCAGCAGTTACTCGTTGACTACCTCTAGCACAGATACGCAGTATTTT.

This chain joins TRBV7-2 and TRBJ2-1; no clear D. CDR1 and CDR2 from the germline V gene are SGHTA and FQGNSA. The V end was cut by 1 base, the J end by 7 bases, with 14 bases between. The CDR3 covers 15 residues. CDR3 nucleotide sequence: TGTGCCAGCAGCTTAGGGCGAGAGACGTGGAATGAGCAGTTCTTC. Amino acids: CASSLGRETWNEQFF.

The chain couples TRBV20-1 to TRBJ1-2, with a possible D match to TRBD1 (6 bases). CDR1 is DFQATT and CDR2 is SNEGSKA in the germline V gene (reference sequence). V gave up 6 bases and J gave up 3 bases, with 17 bases separating them. The CDR3 loop spans 14 amino acids. CDR3 protein: CSATGTGFHYGYTF. CDR3 DNA: TGCAGTGCGACCGGTACAGGGTTCCACTATGGCTACACCTTC.

The J gene is TRBJ1-1, the V gene TRBV25-1; 7 nucleotides align to TRBD1. CDR3 length equals 15 residues. With V trimmed by 4 bases and J by 0 bases, 5 bases remained unmatched. The V gene's germline CDR1 is MGHDK and CDR2 SYGVNS. DNA of the CDR3: TGTGCCAGCAGTGCCATGACAGGGCTGAACACTGAAGCTTTCTTT. Translated, it gives CASSAMTGLNTEAFF.